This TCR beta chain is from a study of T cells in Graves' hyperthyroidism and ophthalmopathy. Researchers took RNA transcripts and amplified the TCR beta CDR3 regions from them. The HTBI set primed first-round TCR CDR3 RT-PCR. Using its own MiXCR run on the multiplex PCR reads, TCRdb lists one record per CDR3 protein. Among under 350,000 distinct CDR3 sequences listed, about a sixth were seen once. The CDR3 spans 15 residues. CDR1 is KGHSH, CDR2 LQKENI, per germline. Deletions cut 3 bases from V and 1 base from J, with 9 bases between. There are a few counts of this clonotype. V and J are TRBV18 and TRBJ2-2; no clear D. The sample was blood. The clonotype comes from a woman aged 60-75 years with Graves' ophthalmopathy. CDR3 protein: CASSPNTQNTGELFF. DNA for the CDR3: TGTGCCAGCTCACCTAATACTCAGAACACCGGGGAGCTGTTTTTT.